Each of the 29 T cell receptor beta chains below was sequenced from the same sample in a study of blood T cell repertoires in COVID-19. The table came from immunoSEQ multiplex PCR; TCRdb's copy has only in-frame clones and leaves some out. The data hold 150,000 to 200,000 clones, with less than 90% observed a single time. Sequences were obtained from peripheral blood. All receptors derive from a young man with active or convalescent COVID-19.

This clone was detected only a few times. The V gene is TRBV7-2, the J gene TRBJ2-2, with 7 bases fitting TRBD2. Germline V CDR1 and CDR2: SGHTA, FQGNSA. The J segment lost 3 bases and the V segment lost 0 bases, leaving 1 base of the junction unmatched. This CDR3 region has 15 residues. The CDR3 DNA sequence: TGTGCCAGCAGCTTAGCTCTAGCGGACACCGGGGAGCTGTTTTTT. Amino acids: CASSLALADTGELFF.

The gene calls are TRBV9 and TRBJ2-5, with TRBD1 matching 7 bases. Losses at the gene ends were 3 bases for V and 2 bases for J; bases not matched to a gene: 13. Germline CDR1 SGDLS, CDR2 YYNGEE. The CDR3 runs to 17 residues. The chain's CDR3 is CASSAGQSYQAQETQYF. The CDR3 DNA sequence: TGTGCCAGCAGCGCGGGACAGTCGTACCAAGCTCAAGAGACCCAGTACTTC.

The rearrangement uses TRBV6-5 and TRBJ2-1, with 11 positions matching TRBD1. The CDR3 consists of 13 residues. Germline V CDR1 and CDR2: MNHEY, SVGAGI. The CDR3: CAVGQGADNEQFF. CDR3 in DNA: TGTGCAGTTGGACAGGGGGCCGACAATGAGCAGTTCTTC.

This chain connects TRBV19 to TRBJ1-5; 10 bases map to TRBD1. Germline assignment: CDR1 LNHDA and CDR2 SQIVND (reference sequence). This CDR3 has 15 residues. Trimming removed 7 bases from V and 0 bases from J; junction bases left unmatched: 3. The CDR3 here is CASKDRGYSNQPQHF. CDR3 bases: TGTGCCAGTAAGGACAGGGGGTATAGCAATCAGCCCCAGCATTTT.

This sequence joins TRBV7-2 and TRBJ1-2; tentatively, D is TRBD1 (5 bases). This CDR3 comprises 12 residues. The ends were cut back, 4 bases at V and 7 bases at J, with 10 bases in the middle. Germline values: CDR1 SGHTA, CDR2 FQGNSA. The CDR3 here is CASSYRTTGYTF. The CDR3 DNA is TGTGCCAGCAGCTACCGGACAACTGGCTACACCTTC. Full variable domain (remainder filled in from reference TRBV7-2 and TRBJ1-2): GAGVSQSPSNKVTEKGKDVELRCDPISGHTALYWYRQSLGQGLEFLIYFQGNSAPDKSGLPSDRFSAERTGGSVSTLTIQRTQQEDSAVYLCASSYRTTGYTFGSGTRLTVV.

This chain joins TRBV28 and TRBJ1-5, with 7 bases matching TRBD1. Germline CDR1 MDHEN, CDR2 SYDVKM. This CDR3 is 15 amino acids long. The V gene end was trimmed by 10 bases and the J gene end by 0 bases; junction bases not matched to a gene: 9. For the CDR3, the DNA is TGTGCCACCAAGGGACAGCACCATAGCAATCAGCCCCAGCATTTT. Its protein product is CATKGQHHSNQPQHF.

This clone was counted once. The rearrangement links TRBV12-3 or TRBV12-4 to TRBJ1-1, with 10 bases fitting TRBD1. V lost 6 bases and J lost 6; bases outside the gene matches: 4. CDR3 length: 13 amino acids. The CDR3 DNA sequence: TGTGCCAGCAGCCGACAGGGGGCGGCTGAAGCTTTCTTT. Translating gives CASSRQGAAEAFF.

This sequence joins TRBV27 and TRBJ1-2; 7 bases line up with TRBD1. The length of the CDR3 is 11 residues. V was clipped by 10 bases and J by 10 bases; unmatched bases: 9. Germline V gene data show CDR1 as MNHEY and CDR2 as SMNVEV (reference sequence). DNA for the CDR3: TGTGCCACCTACAGGGGTCTCGTCTACACCTTC. It codes for CATYRGLVYTF.

The CDR3 DNA reads TGTGCCAGTAGTGACAGGGACGCTAACTATGGCTACACCTTC. Protein: CASSDRDANYGYTF. The rearrangement uses TRBV19 and TRBJ1-2; 7 bases fit TRBD1. J was trimmed by 0 bases and V by 5 bases; bases with no gene match: 3. The germline CDR1 and CDR2 sequences are LNHDA and SQIVND (reference sequence). The CDR3 spans 14 residues.

The V call is TRBV18, the J call TRBJ1-5; TRBD1 might be the D (6 bases). CDR3 length equals 18 residues. V was pared by 4 bases and J by 0 bases, with 19 bases between. CDR1 KGHSH and CDR2 LQKENI come from the germline V gene. This chain's CDR3 is CASSRETGRKNSNQPQHF. In DNA form, the CDR3 reads TGTGCCAGCTCACGCGAAACAGGGAGAAAAAATAGCAATCAGCCCCAGCATTTT.

Note on this clone: Other DNA sequences of this sample code for an identical CDR3. V gene TRBV7-6 combines with J gene TRBJ1-4; 10 bases map to TRBD1. The CDR3 contains 13 residues. V was clipped by 5 bases and J by 8 bases; unmatched bases: 2. CDR1 and CDR2 (germline): SGHVS, FNYEAQ. CDR3 region: CASSPGQGEKLFF. CDR3 DNA sequence: TGTGCCAGCAGCCCGGGACAGGGGGAAAAACTGTTTTTT.

The chain recombines TRBV29-1 with TRBJ2-1; possible D gene TRBD2, 5 bases. The CDR3 sequence is 11 residues long. Germline CDR1 SQVTM, CDR2 ANQGSEA. Trimming left V 3 bases short and J 12 bases short, with 12 bases between. The CDR3 is CSVETGERQFF. In DNA, the CDR3 is TGCAGCGTTGAGACCGGGGAACGGCAGTTCTTC.

The chain joins TRBV9 to TRBJ2-4; TRBD2 matches at 9 bases. The CDR3 sequence is 14 residues long. The J segment lost 6 bases and the V segment lost 4 bases, leaving 5 bases of the junction unmatched. The germline V gene has CDR1 SGDLS and CDR2 YYNGEE. This CDR3 reads CASSKGTSRNIQYF. In DNA form, the CDR3 reads TGTGCCAGCAGCAAGGGGACTAGCAGAAACATTCAGTACTTC.

The chain combines TRBV18 with TRBJ2-4, with D unresolved. CDR1 is KGHSH and CDR2 is LQKENI in the germline V gene. The CDR3 has 13 residues. V was shortened by 5 bases and J by 5 bases, with 10 bases between the two germline ends. The chain's CDR3 is CASSGPDQNIQYF. The CDR3 coding sequence is TGTGCCAGCTCAGGGCCCGATCAAAACATTCAGTACTTC.

The V and J genes are TRBV11-2 and TRBJ2-1; D remains ambiguous. The germline V gene has CDR1 SGHAT and CDR2 FQNNGV. Trimming stripped 1 base from V and 2 bases from J, with 9 bases between. The CDR3 runs to 15 residues. Here the CDR3 DNA reads TGTGCCAGCAGCTTAGGGGCCAGTACCTACAATGAGCAGTTCTTC. Residues: CASSLGASTYNEQFF.

In its sample, this clone was seen once. The CDR3 DNA reads as TGTGCCAGCAGCTTAGCCCCTAAGAGCGGGAGTCACTACGAGCAGTACTTC. This encodes CASSLAPKSGSHYEQYF. The chain carries TRBV7-8 and TRBJ2-7; TRBD2 matches 8 bases. Germline V gene sequence: CDR1 SGHVS, CDR2 FQNEAQ. The CDR3 extends over 17 amino acids. The trim removed 0 bases at V and 3 bases at J, leaving 10 bases unmatched.

The chain carries TRBV6-1 and TRBJ2-7, with D possibly TRBD2 on 6 matching bases. V lost 0 bases and J lost 2, with 11 bases in between. Germline assignment: CDR1 MNHNS and CDR2 SASEGT. This CDR3 contains 15 residues. CDR3 coding DNA: TGTGCCAGCAGTGAAGCGGGACGGGGGACCTACGAGCAGTACTTC. Residues: CASSEAGRGTYEQYF.

The V call is TRBV10-2, the J call TRBJ2-2; no firm D call. This CDR3 contains 14 residues. Germline V gene sequence: CDR1 WSHSY, CDR2 SAAADI. V was pared by 2 bases and J by 2 bases, with 6 bases between. CDR3 residues: CASSEVRNTGELFF. For the CDR3, the DNA is TGCGCCAGCAGTGAGGTCAGAAACACCGGGGAGCTGTTTTTT.

This chain links TRBV27 with TRBJ2-7; 9 nucleotides align to TRBD1. CDR1 and CDR2 from the germline V gene are MNHEY and SMNVEV (reference sequence). Losses at the gene ends were 7 bases for V and 6 bases for J; bases not matched to a gene: 16. This CDR3 contains 16 residues. DNA for the CDR3: TGTGCCAGCAAAATTTACGGGACGGGACAGGGCACCGAGCAGTACTTC. Translated, it gives CASKIYGTGQGTEQYF.

V is TRBV7-9 and J is TRBJ1-1; D possibly corresponds to TRBD1 (5 bases). CDR1 is SEHNR and CDR2 is FQNEAQ in the germline V gene (reference sequence). The CDR3 runs 13 residues. Deletions cut 7 bases from V and 1 base from J, with 10 bases between. DNA of the CDR3: TGTGCCAGCACCCGGGGGGAGAACACTGAAGCTTTCTTT. This gives the protein CASTRGENTEAFF.

This clone was observed once. J is TRBJ2-3 and V is TRBV6-6; maybe TRBD2 (7 bases). The CDR3 has 18 amino acids. Trimming removed 5 bases from V and 1 base from J, with 22 bases in between. Germline-derived CDR1 and CDR2 are MNHNY and SVGAGI (reference sequence). The CDR3 here is CASSQKRGGAGGTDTQYF. CDR3 nucleotides: TGTGCCAGCAGTCAGAAACGAGGGGGGGCGGGAGGCACAGATACGCAGTATTTT.

The rearrangement uses TRBV7-9 and TRBJ2-1; TRBD1 matches at 9 bases. CDR1 and CDR2 (germline): SEHNR, FQNEAQ (reference sequence). This CDR3 is 16 amino acids long. The V segment lost 0 bases and the J segment 1 base; nucleotides outside the gene matches: 1. The CDR3 nucleotides are TGTGCCAGCAGCTTAGCAGGACAGGGGTCCTACAATGAGCAGTTCTTC. This sequence encodes CASSLAGQGSYNEQFF.

The chain combines TRBV5-1 with TRBJ2-1; a weak D match, TRBD2 (8 bases). Germline V CDR1 and CDR2: SGHRS, YFSETQ. Between the trimmed V and J ends, which lost 4 bases and 9 bases, there was a span of 17 bases. CDR3 length: 14 amino acids. DNA of the CDR3: TGCGCCAGCAGCCGTAGCGGGACAGTCGGTGAGCAGTTCTTC. Residues: CASSRSGTVGEQFF.

The chain joins TRBV6-2 or TRBV6-3 to TRBJ2-7, with 11 bases aligning to TRBD2. Trimming took 0 bases from V and 6 from J; bases not matched to a gene: 4. Germline CDR1 reads MNHEY; CDR2 reads SVGEGT. This CDR3 is built from 15 residues. The CDR3 DNA follows: TGTGCCAGCAGTTACTCGTCTAGCGGGAGGAGCGAGCAGTACTTC. Amino acids: CASSYSSSGRSEQYF.

The J gene is TRBJ2-7, the V gene TRBV4-3; no clear D gene. The CDR3 sequence is 13 residues long. Germline assignment: CDR1 LGHNA and CDR2 YSLEER. The V end lost 1 base, the J end lost 10 bases, and 14 bases lay between the germline ends. CDR3 DNA sequence: TGCGCCAGCAGCCAAGGGCTTGAGTCGGGTCAGTACTTC. Protein sequence: CASSQGLESGQYF.

This chain joins TRBV11-3 and TRBJ2-2; TRBD1 matches 11 bases. There are 16 residues in the CDR3. Germline assignment: CDR1 SGHNT and CDR2 YENEEA. J was trimmed by 6 bases and V by 5 bases; bases with no gene match: 8. The CDR3 nucleotides read TGTGCCAGCAGCCCGGGGGACAGGGGGTCCCCCGGGGAGCTGTTTTTT. Protein product: CASSPGDRGSPGELFF.

This rearrangement joins TRBV3-1 (or the pseudogene TRBV3-2) to TRBJ2-6, with 12 bases matching TRBD2. J lost 0 bases, V lost 3 bases, and 6 bases had no gene match. CDR1 is LGHDT and CDR2 is YNNKEL in the germline V gene (reference sequence). The CDR3 runs 19 residues. CDR3 DNA: TGTGCCAGCAGCCACCCCGGACTAGCGGGGAGCTCTGGGGCCAACGTCCTGACTTTC. It encodes CASSHPGLAGSSGANVLTF.

The chain is built from TRBV6-5 and TRBJ1-5, with 9 bases identical to TRBD1. Germline trimming cut 4 bases from V and 7 bases from J; bases unmatched to any gene: 11. This CDR3 spans 16 amino acids. Germline CDR1 and CDR2: MNHEY and SVGAGI. The CDR3 DNA sequence: TGTGCCAGCAGTTCGTTGGGACAGGGTATCGACCAGCCCCAGCATTTT. Protein product: CASSSLGQGIDQPQHF.

The chain recombines TRBV25-1 with TRBJ1-4; D may be TRBD1 (6 bases). Germline-derived CDR1 and CDR2 are MGHDK and SYGVNS. The CDR3 extends over 17 amino acids. V lost 1 base and J lost 2, with 14 bases in between. The CDR3 coding sequence is TGTGCCAGCAGTGAATCGGGTACAGGGTTCACTAATGAAAAACTGTTTTTT. As protein: CASSESGTGFTNEKLFF. The full variable domain, completed using reference TRBV25-1 and TRBJ1-4, is EADIYQTPRYLVIGTGKKITLECSQTMGHDKMYWYQQDPGMELHLIHYSYGVNSTEKGDLSSESTVSRIRTEHFPLTLESARPSHTSQYLCASSESGTGFTNEKLFFGSGTQLSVL.